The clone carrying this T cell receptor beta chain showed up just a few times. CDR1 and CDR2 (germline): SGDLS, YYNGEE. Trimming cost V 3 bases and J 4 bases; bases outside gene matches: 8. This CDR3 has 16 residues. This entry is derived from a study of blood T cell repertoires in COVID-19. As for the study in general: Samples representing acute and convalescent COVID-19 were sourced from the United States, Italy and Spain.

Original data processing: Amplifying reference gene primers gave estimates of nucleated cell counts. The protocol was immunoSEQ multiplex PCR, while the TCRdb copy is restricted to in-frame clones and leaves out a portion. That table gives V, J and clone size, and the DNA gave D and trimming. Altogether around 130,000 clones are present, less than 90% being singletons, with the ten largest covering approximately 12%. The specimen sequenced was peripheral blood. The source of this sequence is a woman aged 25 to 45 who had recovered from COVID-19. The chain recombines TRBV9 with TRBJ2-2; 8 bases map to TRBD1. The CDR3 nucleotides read TGTGCCAGCAGCGCTCCGGGACAGGACTTCACCGGGGAGCTGTTTTTT. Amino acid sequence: CASSAPGQDFTGELFF.